Below, 14 T cell receptor beta chains from the same sample are listed, as sequenced in a study of T-cell memory formation after mild COVID-19. Each CDR3 protein is one row after TCRdb ran MiXCR on the 5' RACE reads. The profile shows 260,000 or so distinct CDR3 sequences, 16% of them singletons. Material for sequencing was PBMCs or a T cell subset sorted from them (not recorded which). The receptor set was obtained from a man younger than 30 who had mild COVID-19 (a few samples of this study predate the infection). Cell type and time point are not known.

This chain links TRBV30 with TRBJ2-2; D uncertain. Germline V gene sequence: CDR1 GTSNPN, CDR2 SVGIG (reference sequence). The CDR3 sequence is 14 residues long. V was clipped by 7 bases and J by 7 bases, with 19 bases between them. The CDR3: CASTSRPLYGELFF. The CDR3 coding sequence is TGTGCCTCCACCTCAAGGCCCCTGTACGGGGAGCTGTTTTTT.

This clonotype was counted only a few times. V is TRBV5-1 and J is TRBJ1-6, with 7 bases fitting TRBD1. Trimming cost V 4 bases and J 7 bases; bases outside gene matches: 11. CDR3 length: 16 amino acids. The V gene's germline CDR1 is SGHRS and CDR2 YFSETQ. Here the CDR3 reads CASSPGIRDSNSPLHF. In DNA, the CDR3 is TGCGCCAGCAGCCCTGGAATCCGGGACAGCAATTCACCCCTCCACTTT.

A few counts support this clonotype. The rearrangement uses TRBV6-2 or TRBV6-3 and TRBJ1-2; D may be TRBD1 (6 bases). V was shortened by 7 bases and J by 4 bases, with 19 bases between the two germline ends. The germline V gene encodes CDR1 MNHEY and CDR2 SVGEGT. This CDR3 has 15 amino acids. This CDR3 reads CASNDPGDSFYGYTF. In DNA, the CDR3 is TGTGCCAGCAATGACCCAGGGGACTCTTTCTATGGCTACACCTTC.

The chain is built from TRBV6-6 and TRBJ2-5; weak D call: TRBD1 (5 bases). CDR3 size: 12 residues. Between the trimmed V and J ends, which lost 7 bases and 4 bases, there was a span of 10 bases. CDR1 is MNHNY, CDR2 SVGAGI, per germline (reference sequence). CDR3: CASKQGGETQYF. Here the CDR3 DNA reads TGTGCCAGCAAGCAGGGTGGAGAGACCCAGTACTTC.

This clonotype has more than one count but fewer than ten. The J gene is TRBJ2-2, the V gene TRBV4-1; 7 nucleotides agree with TRBD1. Germline assignment: CDR1 MGHRA and CDR2 YSYEKL. V lost 1 base, J lost 4 bases, and 6 bases stayed unmatched. The CDR3 extends over 16 amino acids. The CDR3 region is CASSQVKGATTGELFF. In DNA form, the CDR3 reads TGCGCCAGCAGCCAAGTCAAGGGGGCCACCACCGGGGAGCTGTTTTTT.

In this sample, this clonotype turned up a few times. The chain employs TRBV15 and TRBJ2-3, with 7 bases lining up with TRBD1. V lost 7 bases to trimming and J lost 4 bases; unmatched junction nucleotides: 5. The CDR3 consists of 13 residues. Germline V gene sequence: CDR1 LNHNV, CDR2 YYDKDF (reference sequence). CDR3 nucleotide sequence: TGTGCCACCATGGGCCAGGGGGCAGATACGCAGTATTTT. This sequence encodes CATMGQGADTQYF.

This clonotype was seen many times. The chain couples TRBV5-6 to TRBJ1-4, with TRBD1 matching over 9 bases. The germline gives CDR1 SGHDT, CDR2 YYEEEE. The CDR3 is made up of 15 amino acids. Trimming took 3 bases from V and 7 from J; bases not matched to a gene: 7. CDR3 in DNA: TGTGCCAGCAGCTCACCCGGGACAGGGTCTGAAAAACTGTTTTTT. Translated: CASSSPGTGSEKLFF.

CDR3 loop: CASSSRPRQGNSGANVLTF. CDR3 DNA sequence: TGTGCCAGCAGTTCACGCCCTCGACAGGGGAACTCTGGGGCCAACGTCCTGACTTTC. The chain joins TRBV27 to TRBJ2-6; 8 positions agree with TRBD1. This CDR3 has 19 residues. Trimming removed 4 bases from V and 0 bases from J; junction bases left unmatched: 11. Germline values: CDR1 MNHEY, CDR2 SMNVEV (reference sequence).

This clonotype showed up just a few times. The chain has TRBV18 and TRBJ1-2, with D possibly matching TRBD1 (6 bases). The V and J ends lost 1 base and 6 bases respectively, with 15 bases between them. The CDR3 length is 15 residues. Germline V gives CDR1 KGHSH, CDR2 LQKENI. Here the CDR3 DNA reads TGTGCCAGCTCACCACTGGCGGGACAAAAACATGGCTACACCTTC. It is translated as CASSPLAGQKHGYTF. The complete variable domain, with remaining parts taken from reference TRBV18 and TRBJ1-2, reads NAGVMQNPRHLVRRRGQEARLRCSPMKGHSHVYWYRQLPEEGLKFMVYLQKENIIDESGMPKERFSAEFPKEGPSILRIQQVVRGDSAAYFCASSPLAGQKHGYTFGSGTRLTVV.

This clonotype was found a few times. This sequence joins TRBV5-6 and TRBJ2-3; D is uncertain. From germline, CDR1 is SGHDT and CDR2 YYEEEE. This CDR3 is built from 13 residues. V lost 3 bases to trimming and J lost 6 bases, with 11 bases between them. CDR3 protein: CASSSSSLDTQYF. For the CDR3, the DNA is TGTGCCAGCAGCTCCTCCTCTTTGGATACGCAGTATTTT.

V and J are TRBV12-1 and TRBJ2-7. TRBV12-1 is recorded as a pseudogene. The CDR3 runs 12 residues. In DNA, the CDR3 is TGTGCCAGCAGCTACAAGACCTACGAGCAGTACGTC. It specifies CASSYKTYEQYV.

This sequence joins TRBV12-3 or TRBV12-4 and TRBJ1-2; D perhaps matches TRBD1 (6 bases). The length of the CDR3 is 16 residues. V lost 8 bases and J lost 4, with 23 bases in between. The CDR3 here is CASSYPGQLGTYGYTF. CDR3 coding DNA: TGTGCCAGCTCCTACCCCGGACAGCTTGGTACCTATGGCTACACCTTC.

CDR3: CASSLGSGPSYEQYF. CDR3 nucleotide sequence: TGTGCCAGCAGCTTAGGGTCAGGGCCATCCTACGAGCAGTACTTC. The chain carries TRBV11-2 and TRBJ2-7; D perhaps matches TRBD1 (5 bases). The CDR3 extends over 15 amino acids. Trimming cost V 1 base and J 1 base, with 11 bases left between them. In germline, CDR1 is SGHAT, CDR2 FQNNGV. Full variable domain (rest looked up from reference TRBV11-2 and TRBJ2-7): EAGVAQSPRYKIIEKRQSVAFWCNPISGHATLYWYQQILGQGPKLLIQFQNNGVVDDSQLPKDRFSAERLKGVDSTLKIQPAKLEDSAVYLCASSLGSGPSYEQYFGPGTRLTVT.

The chain carries TRBV5-1 and TRBJ2-5; a weak D match, TRBD1 (6 bases). V was cut by 4 bases and J by 0 bases, with 22 bases left in between. CDR3 length: 18 residues. Germline loops: CDR1 SGHRS, CDR2 YFSETQ. The CDR3 region has the DNA TGCGCCAGCAGCCACCCCCGGTCCCTGGGACAACACCAAGAGACCCAGTACTTC. It yields the protein CASSHPRSLGQHQETQYF.